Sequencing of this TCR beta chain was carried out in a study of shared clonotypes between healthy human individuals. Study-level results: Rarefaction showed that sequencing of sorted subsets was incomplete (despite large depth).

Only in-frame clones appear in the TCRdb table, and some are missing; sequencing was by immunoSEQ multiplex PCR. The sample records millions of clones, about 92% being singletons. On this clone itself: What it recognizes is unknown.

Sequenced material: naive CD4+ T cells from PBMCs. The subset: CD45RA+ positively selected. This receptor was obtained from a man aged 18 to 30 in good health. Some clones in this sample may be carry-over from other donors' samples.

CDR3 region: CASTGFRDRVSGANVLTF. In DNA form, the CDR3 reads TGTGCCAGCACCGGATTCCGGGACAGGGTCTCTGGGGCCAACGTCCTGACTTTC. This chain links TRBV27 with TRBJ2-6; 9 nucleotides agree with TRBD1. The trim removed 7 bases at V and 0 bases at J, leaving 10 bases unmatched. Germline V CDR1 and CDR2: MNHEY, SMNVEV (reference sequence). The CDR3 runs to 18 residues.